This entry concerns a single T cell receptor (beta chain). The germline CDR1 and CDR2 sequences are GTSNPN and SVGIG (reference sequence). There are 13 residues in the CDR3. With 4 bases clipped from V and 1 base from J, the junction kept 2 bases outside the gene matches. This record belongs to a study of cytomegalovirus exposure and HLA in healthy donors. The PCR made use of 60 Vbeta and 13 Jbeta primers. The protocol was immunoSEQ multiplex PCR, while the TCRdb copy is restricted to in-frame clones and leaves out a portion. Of about 140,000 clones in the sample, roughly 80% were seen once. This sequence was found in a male donor in good health and CMV-seronegative. V gene TRBV30 combines with J gene TRBJ1-1; 8 bases align to TRBD1. The sample was PBMCs. Written as DNA, the CDR3 is TGTGCCTGGACCGGGACAGGGAACACTGAAGCTTTCTTT. Residues: CAWTGTGNTEAFF.